The 2 T cell receptor beta chains reported below all come from one sample, sequenced in a study of T cells after yellow fever vaccination (dated by TCRdb to between 2017 and 2020). The method was 5' RACE. Sequenced on an Illumina NovaSeq 6000. TCRdb took the public reads, trimmed them with fastp at Q25, ran MiXCR for clone calling and kept in-frame beta chains. Entries that share a CDR3 protein sequence are merged under the most common genes and DNA. The table for this sample lists about 330,000 distinct CDR3 sequences; 4.1% of them were counted only once. The ten largest clones add up to about 22% of the sample. The treatment or condition label on this specimen signifies: live attenuated yellow fever vaccine strain. The sample was PBMCs, taken 5 days after the yellow fever booster vaccination. The source is a man younger than 35 who received the YFV17D yellow fever vaccine.

This clonotype turned up a few times. The chain is built from TRBV9 and TRBJ2-3; TRBD2 matches at 7 bases. Germline CDR1 SGDLS, CDR2 YYNGEE. The CDR3 runs to 16 residues. Unmatched junction bases numbered 6, after V lost 2 bases and J lost 0 bases. The CDR3 protein is CASSVGGSTSTDTQYF. Written as DNA, the CDR3 is TGTGCCAGCAGCGTCGGCGGGAGCACTAGCACAGATACGCAGTATTTT.

V gene TRBV3-1 combines with J gene TRBJ2-5; a possible D gene is TRBD2 (7 bases). This CDR3 region has 17 residues. CDR1 LGHDT and CDR2 YNNKEL come from the germline V gene (reference sequence). V shed 0 bases and J shed 1 base, with 15 bases lying between them. CDR3 residues: CASSQDLRRGAQETQYF. DNA of the CDR3: TGTGCCAGCAGCCAAGATCTTCGCCGGGGGGCCCAAGAGACCCAGTACTTC.